This record covers a single T cell receptor beta chain. As yet, its antigen is unknown. Only in-frame clones appear in the TCRdb table, and some are missing; sequencing was by immunoSEQ multiplex PCR. The sample has 2 million to 2.5 million clones, 85% to 95% seen once; the top ten hold roughly 0.13%. The data belong to a study of shared clonotypes between healthy human individuals. Findings and caveats of the study: Sorted-subset sequencing was shown by rarefaction to be incomplete despite large depth. Relative to memory subsets, naive subsets generally showed larger estimated richness. Of the naive CD4 clonotypes, roughly 5.5% were shared across a handful of donors.

Germline V CDR1 and CDR2: MNHEY, SVGAGI. J was trimmed by 8 bases and V by 8 bases; bases with no gene match: 13. This CDR3 contains 14 residues. Input material: naive CD4+ T cells sorted from blood. The subset is: CD45RA+ positively selected. V gene TRBV6-5 combines with J gene TRBJ1-1, with 8 bases matching TRBD1. This receptor was identified in a man younger than 35 in good health. For the CDR3, the DNA is TGTGCCAGCGCGCCCAAACGGACAGGGCCGGAAGCTTTCTTT. Amino acids: CASAPKRTGPEAFF.